This TCR beta chain was captured in a study of T-cell reconstitution after alpha-beta-depleted transplantation in children. Broader study findings: When one year had passed after transplant, most T-cell counts and diversity came from newly produced T cells. Several patients had high TCRbeta diversity at day 60; it came from surviving recipient T cells and thymic progenitors. Roughly two months post-transplant, alpha-beta T cells reportedly originated from several hundred graft clones that had expanded.

Library preparation (for TCRbeta) was performed with unique molecular identifiers. TCRdb processed the PCR reads anew with MiXCR; each CDR3 protein has one entry. The table has fewer than 700,000 distinct CDR3 sequences, 20% to 25% seen once. The CDR3 runs to 17 residues. The J segment lost 6 bases and the V segment lost 5 bases, leaving 15 bases of the junction unmatched. This clonotype was recorded a few times. Antigen unknown. The V and J genes are TRBV12-3 or TRBV12-4 and TRBJ2-1, with TRBD1 identical over 8 bases. The sequence came from a boy in the first two years of life who had a stem cell transplant for acute myeloid leukemia, so the T cells may come from the graft donor. Sequencing was performed on PBMCs, mostly from graft donor cells, taken 360 days after TCRalphabeta/CD19-depleted stem cell transplant. The CDR3 sequence: CASSASAGGLIPNEQFF. As DNA, the CDR3 is TGTGCCAGCAGTGCATCCGCAGGGGGCCTAATCCCCAATGAGCAGTTCTTC.